This T cell receptor beta chain was profiled in a study of blood T cell repertoires in COVID-19. For the study at large: PBMCs, B-cell-depleted T cells, or T cells provided the cDNA or gDNA that made up the material.

Study processing details: Amplified reference gene primers provided the basis for estimating nucleated cell counts. Profiled with immunoSEQ multiplex PCR; TCRdb holds only in-frame clones, not every one. The DNA was the basis for D and trimming; V, J and clone size are from that table. Of 220,000 or so clones in the sample, around four fifths were seen once. Source material: peripheral blood. The receptor was isolated from an elderly woman with COVID-19, enrolled during active disease.

The CDR3 loop is CASSRGDRAESETQYF. The CDR3 DNA is TGCGCCAGCAGCCGAGGGGACAGGGCAGAGTCAGAGACCCAGTACTTC. The chain carries TRBV4-1 and TRBJ2-5, with 9 bases matching TRBD1. Germline trimming cut 4 bases from V and 4 bases from J; bases unmatched to any gene: 10. CDR1 and CDR2 (germline): MGHRA, YSYEKL. The CDR3 is made up of 16 amino acids.